This entry features one T cell receptor (beta chain) sequence. In the study's own analysis: Using reference gene primer amplification, nucleated cell counts were estimated. TCRdb's copy holds only in-frame clones and misses some; the assay was immunoSEQ multiplex PCR. The DNA was the basis for D and trimming; V, J and clone size are from that table. The sample yields about 300,000 clones, roughly 90% seen once. The germline V gene has CDR1 MNHEY and CDR2 SMNVEV (reference sequence). The CDR3 loop spans 16 amino acids. V lost 1 base and J lost 3, with 15 bases in between. The sample comes from a study of blood T cell repertoires in COVID-19. Study in general: The samples span acute and convalescent COVID-19 from the United States, Italy and Spain.

The chain combines TRBV27 with TRBJ1-1; D gene unclear. The sequenced sample consisted of peripheral blood. The sequence derives from a man younger than 30 who had recovered from COVID-19. The CDR3 region is CASSLYIGGRDTEAFF. In nucleotides, the CDR3 is TGTGCCAGCAGTTTATATATCGGTGGTCGGGACACTGAAGCTTTCTTT.